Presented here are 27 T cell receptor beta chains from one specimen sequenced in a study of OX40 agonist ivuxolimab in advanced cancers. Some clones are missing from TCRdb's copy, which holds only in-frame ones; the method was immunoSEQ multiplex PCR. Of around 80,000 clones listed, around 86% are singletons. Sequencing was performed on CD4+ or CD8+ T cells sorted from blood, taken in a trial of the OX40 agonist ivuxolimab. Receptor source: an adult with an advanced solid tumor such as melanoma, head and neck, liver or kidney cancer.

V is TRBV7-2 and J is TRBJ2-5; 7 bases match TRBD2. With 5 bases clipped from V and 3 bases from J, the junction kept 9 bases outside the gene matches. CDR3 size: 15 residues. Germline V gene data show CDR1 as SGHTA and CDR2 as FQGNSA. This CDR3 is CASSPLGLMEETQYF. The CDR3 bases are TGTGCCAGCAGCCCACTGGGACTAATGGAAGAGACCCAGTACTTC.

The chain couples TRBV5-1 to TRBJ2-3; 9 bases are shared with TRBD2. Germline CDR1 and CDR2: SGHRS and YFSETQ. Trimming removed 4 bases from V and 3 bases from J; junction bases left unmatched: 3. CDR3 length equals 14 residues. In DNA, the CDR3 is TGCGCCAGCAGCAAGGGACTAGCAACAGATACGCAGTATTTT. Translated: CASSKGLATDTQYF.

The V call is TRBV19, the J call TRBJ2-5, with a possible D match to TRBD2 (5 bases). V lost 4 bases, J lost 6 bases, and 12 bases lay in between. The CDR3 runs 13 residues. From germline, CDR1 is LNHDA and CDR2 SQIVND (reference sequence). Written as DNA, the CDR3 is TGTGCCAGTAGTACCACTAGTAGCAAGACCCAGTACTTC. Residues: CASSTTSSKTQYF.

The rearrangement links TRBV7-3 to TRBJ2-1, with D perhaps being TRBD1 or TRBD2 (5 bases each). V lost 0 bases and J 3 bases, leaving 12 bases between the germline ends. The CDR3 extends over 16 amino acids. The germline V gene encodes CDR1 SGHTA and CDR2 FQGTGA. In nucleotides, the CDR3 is TGTGCCAGCAGCTTAACAAGGGACGGAGACTACAATGAGCAGTTCTTC. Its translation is CASSLTRDGDYNEQFF. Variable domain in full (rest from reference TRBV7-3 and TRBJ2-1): GAGVSQTPSNKVTEKGKYVELRCDPISGHTALYWYRQSLGQGPEFLIYFQGTGAADDSGLPNDRFFAVRPEGSVSTLKIQRTERGDSAVYLCASSLTRDGDYNEQFFGPGTRLTVL.

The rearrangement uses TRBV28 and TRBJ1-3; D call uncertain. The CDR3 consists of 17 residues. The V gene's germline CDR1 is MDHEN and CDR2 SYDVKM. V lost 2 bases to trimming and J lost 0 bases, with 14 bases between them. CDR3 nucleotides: TGTGCCAGCAGTTTAACCCGATTCTGGGGCTCTGGAAACACCATATATTTT. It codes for CASSLTRFWGSGNTIYF.

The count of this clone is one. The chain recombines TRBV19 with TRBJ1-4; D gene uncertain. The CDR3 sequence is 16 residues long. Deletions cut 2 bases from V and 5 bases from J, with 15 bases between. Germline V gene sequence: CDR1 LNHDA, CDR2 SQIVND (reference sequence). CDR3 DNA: TGTGCCAGTAGTATAAACCCTCTCTTAGGGAATGAAAAACTGTTTTTT. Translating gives CASSINPLLGNEKLFF. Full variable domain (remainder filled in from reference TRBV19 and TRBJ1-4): DGGITQSPKYLFRKEGQNVTLSCEQNLNHDAMYWYRQDPGQGLRLIYYSQIVNDFQKGDIAEGYSVSREKKESFPLTVTSAQKNPTAFYLCASSINPLLGNEKLFFGSGTQLSVL.

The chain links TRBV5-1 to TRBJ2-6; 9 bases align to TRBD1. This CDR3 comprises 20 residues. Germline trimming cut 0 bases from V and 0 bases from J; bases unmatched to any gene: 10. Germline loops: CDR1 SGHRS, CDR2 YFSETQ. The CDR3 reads CASSLAPQGAMGSGANVLTF. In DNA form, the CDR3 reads TGCGCCAGCAGCTTGGCGCCACAGGGGGCAATGGGCTCTGGGGCCAACGTCCTGACTTTC.

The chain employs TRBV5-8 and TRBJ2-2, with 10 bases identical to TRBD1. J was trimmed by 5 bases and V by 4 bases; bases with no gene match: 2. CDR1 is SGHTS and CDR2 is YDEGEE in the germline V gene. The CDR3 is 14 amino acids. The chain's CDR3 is CASSKGQGTGELFF. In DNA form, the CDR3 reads TGTGCCAGCAGCAAGGGACAGGGGACCGGGGAGCTGTTTTTT.

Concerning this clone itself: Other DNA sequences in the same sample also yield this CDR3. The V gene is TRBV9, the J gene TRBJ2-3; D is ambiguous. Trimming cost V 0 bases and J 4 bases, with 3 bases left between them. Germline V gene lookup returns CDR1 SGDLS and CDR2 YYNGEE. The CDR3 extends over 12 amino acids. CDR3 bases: TGTGCCAGCAGCGTAGGGTCAGATACGCAGTATTTT. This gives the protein CASSVGSDTQYF.

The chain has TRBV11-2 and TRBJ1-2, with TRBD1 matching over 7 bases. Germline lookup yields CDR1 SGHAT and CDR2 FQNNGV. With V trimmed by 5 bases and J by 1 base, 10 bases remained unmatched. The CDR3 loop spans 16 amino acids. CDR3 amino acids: CASSPGQVKFNYGYTF. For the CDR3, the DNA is TGTGCCAGCAGCCCCGGACAGGTCAAATTTAACTATGGCTACACCTTC. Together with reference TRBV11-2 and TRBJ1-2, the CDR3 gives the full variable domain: EAGVAQSPRYKIIEKRQSVAFWCNPISGHATLYWYQQILGQGPKLLIQFQNNGVVDDSQLPKDRFSAERLKGVDSTLKIQPAKLEDSAVYLCASSPGQVKFNYGYTFGSGTRLTVV.

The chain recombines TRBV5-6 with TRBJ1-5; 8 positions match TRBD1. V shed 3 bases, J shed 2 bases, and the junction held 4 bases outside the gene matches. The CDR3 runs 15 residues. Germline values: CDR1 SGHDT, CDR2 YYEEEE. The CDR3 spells CASSSAGGGNQPQHF. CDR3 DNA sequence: TGTGCCAGCAGCTCGGCAGGGGGCGGCAATCAGCCCCAGCATTTT.

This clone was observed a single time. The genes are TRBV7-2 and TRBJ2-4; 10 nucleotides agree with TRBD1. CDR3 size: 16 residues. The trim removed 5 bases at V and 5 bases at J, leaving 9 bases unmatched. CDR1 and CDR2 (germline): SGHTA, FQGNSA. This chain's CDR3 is CASSRPGTGVENIQYF. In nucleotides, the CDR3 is TGTGCCAGCAGCCGCCCCGGGACAGGGGTTGAAAACATTCAGTACTTC.

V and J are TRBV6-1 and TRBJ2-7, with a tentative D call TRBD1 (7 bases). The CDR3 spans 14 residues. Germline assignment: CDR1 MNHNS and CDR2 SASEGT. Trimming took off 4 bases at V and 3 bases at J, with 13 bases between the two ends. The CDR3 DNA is TGTGCCAGCAGTGGCGGGACAGTACTCTACGAGCAGTACGTC. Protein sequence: CASSGGTVLYEQYV.

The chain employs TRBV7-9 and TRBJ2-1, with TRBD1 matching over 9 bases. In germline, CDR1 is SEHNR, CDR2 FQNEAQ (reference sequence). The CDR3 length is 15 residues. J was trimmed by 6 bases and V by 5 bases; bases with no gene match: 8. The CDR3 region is CASSRDRALINEQFF. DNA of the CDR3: TGTGCCAGCAGCCGGGACAGGGCTCTGATCAATGAGCAGTTCTTC.

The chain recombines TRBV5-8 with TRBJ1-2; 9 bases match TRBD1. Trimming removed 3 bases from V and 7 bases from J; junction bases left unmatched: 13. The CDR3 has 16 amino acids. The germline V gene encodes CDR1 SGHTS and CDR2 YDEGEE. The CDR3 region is CASSSRLTGGSGGYTF. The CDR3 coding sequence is TGTGCCAGCAGCTCTAGGTTGACAGGGGGATCAGGTGGCTACACCTTC.

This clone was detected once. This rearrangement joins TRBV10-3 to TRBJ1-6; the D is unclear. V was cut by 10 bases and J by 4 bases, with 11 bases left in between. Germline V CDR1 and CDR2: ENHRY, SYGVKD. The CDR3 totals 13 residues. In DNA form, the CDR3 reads TGTGCCACCCGCCGGGAGTATAATTCACCCCTCCACTTT. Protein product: CATRREYNSPLHF.

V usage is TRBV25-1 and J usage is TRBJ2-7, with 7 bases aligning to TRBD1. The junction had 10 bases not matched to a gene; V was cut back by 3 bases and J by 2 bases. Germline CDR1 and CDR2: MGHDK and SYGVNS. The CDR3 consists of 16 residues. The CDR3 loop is CASSEPPGQPTYEQYF. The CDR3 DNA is TGTGCCAGCAGTGAGCCGCCGGGACAGCCAACCTACGAGCAGTACTTC.

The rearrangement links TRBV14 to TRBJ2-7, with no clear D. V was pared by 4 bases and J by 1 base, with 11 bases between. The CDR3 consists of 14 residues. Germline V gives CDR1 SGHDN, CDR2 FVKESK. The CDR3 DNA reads TGTGCCAGCAGCCTCAACACAGATTCCTACGAGCAGTACTTC. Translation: CASSLNTDSYEQYF. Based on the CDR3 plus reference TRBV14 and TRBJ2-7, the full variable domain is EAGVTQFPSHSVIEKGQTVTLRCDPISGHDNLYWYRRVMGKEIKFLLHFVKESKQDESGMPNNRFLAERTGGTYSTLKVQPAELEDSGVYFCASSLNTDSYEQYFGPGTRLTVT.

The CDR3 here is CASNPYVGGRGSYEQYF. The DNA for the CDR3 is TGTGCCAGCAATCCTTACGTCGGTGGCAGGGGGTCCTACGAGCAGTACTTC. The chain recombines TRBV28 with TRBJ2-7; 7 bases map to TRBD1. From germline, CDR1 is MDHEN and CDR2 SYDVKM. The CDR3 runs 17 residues. The ends lost 7 bases at V and 1 base at J; junction bases unmatched: 16.

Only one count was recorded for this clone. The DNA of the CDR3 is TGTGCCACCAGCAGAGACGGCCCCGACATAGCCAAAAACATTCAGTACTTC. Protein sequence: CATSRDGPDIAKNIQYF. V and J are TRBV15 and TRBJ2-4; D gene ambiguous. The CDR3 length is 17 residues. Germline CDR1 and CDR2: LNHNV and YYDKDF (reference sequence). V lost 0 bases and J lost 0, with 12 bases in between.

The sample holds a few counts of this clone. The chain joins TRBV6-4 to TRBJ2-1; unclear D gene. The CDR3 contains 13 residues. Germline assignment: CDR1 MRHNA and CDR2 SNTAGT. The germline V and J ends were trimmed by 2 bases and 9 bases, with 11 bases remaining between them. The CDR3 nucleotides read TGTGCCAGCAGTGACCGCCGAGGTAGTGAGCAGTTCTTC. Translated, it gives CASSDRRGSEQFF.

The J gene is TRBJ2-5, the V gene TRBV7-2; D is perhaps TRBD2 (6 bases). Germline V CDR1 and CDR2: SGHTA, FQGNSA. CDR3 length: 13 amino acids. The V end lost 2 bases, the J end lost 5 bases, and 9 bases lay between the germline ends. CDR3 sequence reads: CASSLSREETQYF. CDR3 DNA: TGTGCCAGCAGCTTATCTCGGGAGGAGACCCAGTACTTC. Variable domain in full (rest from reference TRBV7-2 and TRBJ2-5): GAGVSQSPSNKVTEKGKDVELRCDPISGHTALYWYRQSLGQGLEFLIYFQGNSAPDKSGLPSDRFSAERTGGSVSTLTIQRTQQEDSAVYLCASSLSREETQYFGPGTRLLVL.

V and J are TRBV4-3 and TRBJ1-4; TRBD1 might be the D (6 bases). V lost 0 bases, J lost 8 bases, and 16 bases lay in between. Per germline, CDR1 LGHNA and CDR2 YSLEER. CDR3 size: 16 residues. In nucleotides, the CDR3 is TGCGCCAGCAGCCAAGAGGGGGCAGGGGACGACGAAAAACTGTTTTTT. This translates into CASSQEGAGDDEKLFF.

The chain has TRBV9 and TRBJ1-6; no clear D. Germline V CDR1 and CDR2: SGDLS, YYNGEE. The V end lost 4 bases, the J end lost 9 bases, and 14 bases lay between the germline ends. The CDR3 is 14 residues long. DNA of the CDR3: TGTGCCAGCAGCACCTCCTGGGCGTTTTCACCCCTCCACTTT. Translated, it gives CASSTSWAFSPLHF.

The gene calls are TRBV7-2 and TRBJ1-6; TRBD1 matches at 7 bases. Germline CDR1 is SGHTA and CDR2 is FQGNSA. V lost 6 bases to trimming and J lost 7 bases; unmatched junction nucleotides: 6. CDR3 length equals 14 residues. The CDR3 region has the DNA TGTGCCAGCAGACCCGGGACAGCGAATTCACCCCTCCACTTT. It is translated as CASRPGTANSPLHF.

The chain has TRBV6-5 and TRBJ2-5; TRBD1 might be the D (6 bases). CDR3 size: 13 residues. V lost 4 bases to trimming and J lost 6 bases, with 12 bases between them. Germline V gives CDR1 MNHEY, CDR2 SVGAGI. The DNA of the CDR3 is TGTGCCAGCAGTTTCCAGGGGCGGCAGACCCAGTACTTC. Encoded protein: CASSFQGRQTQYF.

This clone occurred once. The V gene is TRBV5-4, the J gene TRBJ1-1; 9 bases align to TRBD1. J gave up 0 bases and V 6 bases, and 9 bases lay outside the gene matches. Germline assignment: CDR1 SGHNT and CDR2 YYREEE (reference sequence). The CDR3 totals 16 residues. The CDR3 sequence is CASTRPGTGMNTEAFF. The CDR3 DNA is TGTGCCAGCACCAGACCCGGGACAGGGATGAACACTGAAGCTTTCTTT.